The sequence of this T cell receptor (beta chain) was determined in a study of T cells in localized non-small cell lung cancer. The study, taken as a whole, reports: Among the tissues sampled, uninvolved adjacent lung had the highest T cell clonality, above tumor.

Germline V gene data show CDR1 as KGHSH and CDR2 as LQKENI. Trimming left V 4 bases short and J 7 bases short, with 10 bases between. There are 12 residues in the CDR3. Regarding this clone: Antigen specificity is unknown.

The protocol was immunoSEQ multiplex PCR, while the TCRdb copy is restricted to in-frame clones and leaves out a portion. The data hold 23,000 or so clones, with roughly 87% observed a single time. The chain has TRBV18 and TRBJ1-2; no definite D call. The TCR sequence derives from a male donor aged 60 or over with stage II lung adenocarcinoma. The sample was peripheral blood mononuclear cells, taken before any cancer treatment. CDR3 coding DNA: TGTGCCAGCTCACTCCGTGGAGGTGGCTACACCTTC. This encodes CASSLRGGGYTF.